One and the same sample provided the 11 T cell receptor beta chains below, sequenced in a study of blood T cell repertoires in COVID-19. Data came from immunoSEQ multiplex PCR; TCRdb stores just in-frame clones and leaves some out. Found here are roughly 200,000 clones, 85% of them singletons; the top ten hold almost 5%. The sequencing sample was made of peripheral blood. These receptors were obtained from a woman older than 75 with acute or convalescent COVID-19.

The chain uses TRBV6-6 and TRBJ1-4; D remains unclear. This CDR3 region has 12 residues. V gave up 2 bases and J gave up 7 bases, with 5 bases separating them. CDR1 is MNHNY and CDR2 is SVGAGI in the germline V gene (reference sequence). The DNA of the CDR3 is TGTGCCAGCAGTTACATAGCTGAAAAACTGTTTTTT. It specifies CASSYIAEKLFF.

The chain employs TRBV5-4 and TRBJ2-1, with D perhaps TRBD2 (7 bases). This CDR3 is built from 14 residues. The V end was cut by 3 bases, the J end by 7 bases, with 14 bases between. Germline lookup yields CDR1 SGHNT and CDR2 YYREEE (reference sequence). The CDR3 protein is CASSSGGARNEQFF. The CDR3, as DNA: TGTGCCAGCAGCTCGGGGGGCGCGAGAAATGAGCAGTTCTTC.

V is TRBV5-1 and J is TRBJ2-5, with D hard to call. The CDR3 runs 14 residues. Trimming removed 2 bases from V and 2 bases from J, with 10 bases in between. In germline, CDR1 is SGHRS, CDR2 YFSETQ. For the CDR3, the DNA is TGCGCCAGCAGCTTCTCCGCTAATCAAGAGACCCAGTACTTC. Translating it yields CASSFSANQETQYF. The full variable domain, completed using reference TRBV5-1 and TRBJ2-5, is KAGVTQTPRYLIKTRGQQVTLSCSPISGHRSVSWYQQTPGQGLQFLFEYFSETQRNKGNFPGRFSGRQFSNSRSEMNVSTLELGDSALYLCASSFSANQETQYFGPGTRLLVL.

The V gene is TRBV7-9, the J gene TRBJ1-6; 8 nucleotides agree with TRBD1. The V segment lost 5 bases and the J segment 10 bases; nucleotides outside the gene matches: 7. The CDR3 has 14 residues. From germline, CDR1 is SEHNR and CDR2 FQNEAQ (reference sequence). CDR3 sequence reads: CASSTQGAESPLHF. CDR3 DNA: TGTGCCAGCAGCACTCAGGGGGCTGAGTCACCCCTCCACTTT. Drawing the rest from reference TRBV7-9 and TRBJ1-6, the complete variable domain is DTGVSQNPRHKITKRGQNVTFRCDPISEHNRLYWYRQTLGQGPEFLTYFQNEAQLEKSRLLSDRFSAERPKGSFSTLEIQRTEQGDSAMYLCASSTQGAESPLHFGNGTRLTVT.

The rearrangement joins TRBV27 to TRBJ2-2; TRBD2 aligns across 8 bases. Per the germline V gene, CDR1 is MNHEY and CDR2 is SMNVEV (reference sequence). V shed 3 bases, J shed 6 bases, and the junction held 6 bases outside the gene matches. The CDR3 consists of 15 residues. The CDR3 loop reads CASSFSGGWPGELFF. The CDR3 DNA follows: TGTGCCAGCAGTTTCTCGGGAGGGTGGCCCGGGGAGCTGTTTTTT.

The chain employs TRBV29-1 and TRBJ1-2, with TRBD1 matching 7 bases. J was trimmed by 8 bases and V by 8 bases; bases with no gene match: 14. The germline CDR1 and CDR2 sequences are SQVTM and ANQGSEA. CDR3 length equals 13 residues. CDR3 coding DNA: TGCAGCTCCCTGACAGGGTACAGATCCGGCTACACCTTC. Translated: CSSLTGYRSGYTF.

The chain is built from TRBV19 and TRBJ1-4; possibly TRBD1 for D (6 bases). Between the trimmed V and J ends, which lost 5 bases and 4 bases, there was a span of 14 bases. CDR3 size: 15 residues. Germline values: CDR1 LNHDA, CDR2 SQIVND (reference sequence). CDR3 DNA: TGTGCCAGTAGTGGTCGGACAGTACTTAATGAAAAACTGTTTTTT. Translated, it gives CASSGRTVLNEKLFF.

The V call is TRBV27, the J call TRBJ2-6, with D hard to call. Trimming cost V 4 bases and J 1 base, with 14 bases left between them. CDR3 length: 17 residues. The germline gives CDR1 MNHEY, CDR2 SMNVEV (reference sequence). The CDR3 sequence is CASSSAEGLSGANVLTF. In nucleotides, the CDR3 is TGTGCCAGCAGTTCGGCGGAAGGATTATCTGGGGCCAACGTCCTGACTTTC.

CDR3 region: CASSRGQGSSYEQYF. The CDR3, as DNA: TGTGCCAGCAGCCGGGGACAGGGGTCCTCCTACGAGCAGTACTTC. The chain recombines TRBV7-9 with TRBJ2-7; 10 nucleotides line up with TRBD1. Germline assignment: CDR1 SEHNR and CDR2 FQNEAQ (reference sequence). Trimming removed 5 bases from V and 0 bases from J; junction bases left unmatched: 4. The CDR3 extends over 15 amino acids.

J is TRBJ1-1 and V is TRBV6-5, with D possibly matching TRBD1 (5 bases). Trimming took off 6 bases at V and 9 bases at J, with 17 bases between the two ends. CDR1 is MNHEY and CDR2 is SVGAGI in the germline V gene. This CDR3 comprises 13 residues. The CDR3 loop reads CASSHPGELKAFF. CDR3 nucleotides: TGTGCCAGCAGCCACCCGGGGGAACTCAAAGCTTTCTTT.

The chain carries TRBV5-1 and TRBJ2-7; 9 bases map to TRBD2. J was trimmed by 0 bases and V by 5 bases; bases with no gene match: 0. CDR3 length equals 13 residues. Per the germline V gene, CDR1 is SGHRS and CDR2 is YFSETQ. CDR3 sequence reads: CASSSGSSYEQYF. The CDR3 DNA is TGCGCCAGCAGTAGCGGGAGCTCCTACGAGCAGTACTTC. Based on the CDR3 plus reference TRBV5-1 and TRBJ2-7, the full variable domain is KAGVTQTPRYLIKTRGQQVTLSCSPISGHRSVSWYQQTPGQGLQFLFEYFSETQRNKGNFPGRFSGRQFSNSRSEMNVSTLELGDSALYLCASSSGSSYEQYFGPGTRLTVT.